This T cell receptor beta chain was retrieved from a study of early T cells in non-severe SARS-CoV-2 infection. TCRdb independently ran MiXCR on the 5' RACE reads; one entry per CDR3 protein. This sample yields 74,000 or so distinct CDR3 sequences, of which 11% are seen a single time; roughly 3.8% belongs to the top ten. The CDR3 runs to 15 residues. The V end was cut by 4 bases, the J end by 0 bases, with 10 bases between. Germline lookup yields CDR1 SGHTA and CDR2 FQGNSA. The receptor's source is an adult who was a healthcare worker with PCR-confirmed SARS-CoV-2 infection or an uninfected control (not recorded which). The sequencing input was whole blood. V and J are TRBV7-2 and TRBJ2-1; D unclear. The CDR3 DNA reads as TGTGCCAGCAGCTCCTACGATCCCTCCTACAATGAGCAGTTCTTC. It specifies CASSSYDPSYNEQFF.